The 29 T cell receptor beta chains below were found in one sample sequenced in a study of shared clonotypes between healthy human individuals. The method was immunoSEQ multiplex PCR; TCRdb's version includes in-frame clones alone and lacks a portion of them. The table has 490,000 or so clones, 76% seen once. Sequencing input: PBMCs. The receptors were sampled from a woman aged 40 to 50 in good health. Some clones in this sample may be carry-over from other donors' samples.

The chain recombines TRBV7-8 with TRBJ2-7, with TRBD2 identical over 8 bases. V trimming: 2 bases; J trimming: 2 bases; junction bases outside the gene matches: 5. CDR3 length equals 15 residues. Germline CDR1 and CDR2: SGHVS and FQNEAQ. Here the CDR3 reads CASSLQAGGPYEQYF. The DNA for the CDR3 is TGTGCCAGCAGCTTACAGGCGGGAGGTCCCTACGAGCAGTACTTC.

The chain has TRBV4-3 and TRBJ2-6; 10 bases agree with TRBD2. Germline trimming cut 3 bases from V and 3 bases from J; bases unmatched to any gene: 8. Germline lookup yields CDR1 LGHNA and CDR2 YSLEER. This CDR3 spans 18 amino acids. The CDR3 nucleotides read TGCGCCAGCAGCCAGAGGGCTAGCGGGAGCGGTGGGGCCAACGTCCTGACTTTC. Protein sequence: CASSQRASGSGGANVLTF.

The gene calls are TRBV28 and TRBJ1-1; the D is unclear. Per the germline V gene, CDR1 is MDHEN and CDR2 is SYDVKM. The V end lost 5 bases, the J end lost 1 base, and 8 bases lay between the germline ends. The CDR3 loop spans 13 amino acids. The CDR3 loop is CASSSNANTEAFF. The DNA of the CDR3 is TGTGCCAGCAGTAGCAACGCGAACACTGAAGCTTTCTTT. Complete variable domain (other parts from reference TRBV28 and TRBJ1-1): DVKVTQSSRYLVKRTGEKVFLECVQDMDHENMFWYRQDPGLGLRLIYFSYDVKMKEKGDIPEGYSVSREKKERFSLILESASTNQTSMYLCASSSNANTEAFFGQGTRLTVV.

This clone occurred many times. This chain joins TRBV7-9 and TRBJ1-1; D is ambiguous. The CDR3 spans 13 residues. Germline CDR1 and CDR2: SEHNR and FQNEAQ (reference sequence). V shed 3 bases and J shed 2 bases, with 7 bases lying between them. In nucleotides, the CDR3 is TGTGCCAGCAGCTTCCAGAGAAACACTGAAGCTTTCTTT. It specifies CASSFQRNTEAFF. Together with reference TRBV7-9 and TRBJ1-1, the CDR3 gives the full variable domain: DTGVSQNPRHKITKRGQNVTFRCDPISEHNRLYWYRQTLGQGPEFLTYFQNEAQLEKSRLLSDRFSAERPKGSFSTLEIQRTEQGDSAMYLCASSFQRNTEAFFGQGTRLTVV.

This clone was recorded at least ten times. This chain uses TRBV6-1 with TRBJ1-3; the D is unclear. Germline CDR1 is MNHNS and CDR2 is SASEGT. The CDR3 is 17 residues long. Deletions cut 2 bases from V and 0 bases from J, with 14 bases between. The CDR3 DNA reads TGTGCCAGCAGTGAAACCTTTTTGGGCCACTCTGGAAACACCATATATTTT. Translated, it gives CASSETFLGHSGNTIYF.

The rearrangement uses TRBV7-9 and TRBJ2-1; weak D call: TRBD1 (6 bases). V was pared by 5 bases and J by 6 bases, with 8 bases between. The CDR3 has 12 residues. Germline CDR1 reads SEHNR; CDR2 reads FQNEAQ (reference sequence). DNA of the CDR3: TGTGCCAGCAGCAAGACAGGCAATGAGCAGTTCTTC. Translation: CASSKTGNEQFF.

For this clone: At the DNA level, this CDR3 is encoded by other sequences in the same sample as well. The rearrangement uses TRBV14 and TRBJ1-2; D call uncertain. CDR1 and CDR2 from the germline V gene are SGHDN and FVKESK. This CDR3 spans 12 amino acids. Trimming stripped 1 base from V and 5 bases from J, with 5 bases between. CDR3 sequence: CASSQAGYGYTF. For the CDR3, the DNA is TGTGCCAGCAGCCAAGCCGGATATGGCTACACCTTC.

This clone was recorded a few times. Within the sample, other DNA sequences also encode this same CDR3. V is TRBV5-1 and J is TRBJ1-1; no firm D call. The CDR3 runs 13 residues. Trimming pared 1 base from V and 4 bases from J, leaving 8 bases between. Germline lookup yields CDR1 SGHRS and CDR2 YFSETQ. CDR3: CASSLTGGTEAFF. The CDR3 DNA follows: TGCGCCAGCAGCTTGACTGGTGGCACTGAAGCTTTCTTT. Variable domain in full (rest from reference TRBV5-1 and TRBJ1-1): KAGVTQTPRYLIKTRGQQVTLSCSPISGHRSVSWYQQTPGQGLQFLFEYFSETQRNKGNFPGRFSGRQFSNSRSEMNVSTLELGDSALYLCASSLTGGTEAFFGQGTRLTVV.

This clone was recorded once. The chain is built from TRBV19 and TRBJ1-1; D is unclear. V was shortened by 10 bases and J by 1 base, with 10 bases between the two germline ends. The germline CDR1 and CDR2 sequences are LNHDA and SQIVND (reference sequence). The CDR3 sequence is 12 residues long. CDR3 residues: CATSVGNTEAFF. CDR3 bases: TGTGCCACCAGTGTAGGGAACACTGAAGCTTTCTTT.

On this clone: The same CDR3 arises from other DNA sequences in this sample as well. The V call is TRBV18, the J call TRBJ2-7; 7 nucleotides align to TRBD1. The germline gives CDR1 KGHSH, CDR2 LQKENI. The junction had 5 bases not matched to a gene; V was cut back by 6 bases and J by 3 bases. CDR3 size: 13 residues. The CDR3 here is CASSPGQSYEQYF. The CDR3 nucleotides are TGTGCCAGCTCCCCGGGACAGAGCTACGAGCAGTACTTC.

This clone has just one count. The J gene is TRBJ2-7, the V gene TRBV27; 10 bases fit TRBD2. Germline CDR1 and CDR2: MNHEY and SMNVEV (reference sequence). The CDR3 has 14 residues. The V gene end was trimmed by 8 bases and the J gene end by 4 bases; junction bases not matched to a gene: 8. The CDR3 spells CASGLSGRLYEQYF. The DNA for the CDR3 is TGTGCCAGCGGCCTTAGCGGGAGGTTGTACGAGCAGTACTTC.

This clone was picked up many times. The same CDR3 can be traced to other DNA sequences in this sample. The V call is TRBV2, the J call TRBJ1-4, with D uncertain. Trimming left V 10 bases short and J 2 bases short, with 11 bases between. Germline V CDR1 and CDR2: SNHLY, FYNNEI. The CDR3 totals 13 residues. This chain's CDR3 is CATQTSTNEKLFF. For the CDR3, the DNA is TGTGCCACCCAGACAAGTACTAATGAAAAACTGTTTTTT.

About this clone itself: Other DNA sequences of this sample code for an identical CDR3. The chain has TRBV7-6 and TRBJ2-5; 10 positions match TRBD2. The V segment lost 5 bases and the J segment 5 bases; nucleotides outside the gene matches: 5. Germline assignment: CDR1 SGHVS and CDR2 FNYEAQ. CDR3 length: 14 residues. The CDR3: CASSPGLAWETQYF. The CDR3 bases are TGTGCCAGCAGCCCGGGACTAGCGTGGGAGACCCAGTACTTC.

The chain links TRBV21-1 to TRBJ2-7; no DNA check was done on the table's D call, TRBD2. TRBV21-1 is a recognized pseudogene. The CDR3 spans 14 residues. The CDR3 loop is CASPNGENSYEQYF. CDR3 sequence (DNA): TGTGCCAGCCCCAACGGGGAAAACTCCTACGAGCAGTACTTC.

This chain connects TRBV6-5 to TRBJ2-7; D not certain. The V and J ends lost 0 bases and 6 bases respectively, with 12 bases between them. The CDR3 is 14 residues long. CDR1 and CDR2 (germline): MNHEY, SVGAGI. This CDR3 reads CASSYSLNLGEQYF. CDR3 coding DNA: TGTGCCAGCAGTTACTCACTGAATCTGGGCGAGCAGTACTTC.

A note on this clone: A far bigger clonotype differs at one base, so this is likely a read error. This chain links TRBV7-8 with TRBJ1-2; possible D gene TRBD1, 5 bases. Trimming shortened V by 5 bases and J by 1 base, and 17 bases separated the two germline ends. The CDR3 runs 16 residues. CDR1 and CDR2 from the germline V gene are SGHVS and FQNEAQ. CDR3: CASSRSWGRVNYGYTF. The DNA of the CDR3 is TGTGCCAGCAGCCGAAGTTGGGGCAGGGTTAACTATGGCTACACCTTC.

This clone has more than one count but fewer than ten. With only one base between it and a far larger clone, this is likely a read error. J is TRBJ2-2 and V is TRBV4-2; D may be TRBD2 (6 bases). The V gene's germline CDR1 is LGHNA and CDR2 YNFKEQ. CDR3 length equals 15 residues. Written as DNA, the CDR3 is TGTGCCAGCAGCCAAGATCACGGGAGTACCGGGGAGCTGTCTTTT. Encoded protein: CASSQDHGSTGELSF.

The chain is built from TRBV5-5 and TRBJ2-7; D is ambiguous. V lost 0 bases, J lost 12 bases, and 16 bases lay in between. The germline V gene has CDR1 SGHKS and CDR2 YYEKEE (reference sequence). The CDR3 covers 13 residues. The CDR3: CASSLELESSRYF. The CDR3 DNA sequence: TGTGCCAGCAGCTTGGAGCTAGAATCTTCTCGGTACTTC.

V usage is TRBV5-1 and J usage is TRBJ2-3, with a weak D call TRBD2 (6 bases). Germline lookup yields CDR1 SGHRS and CDR2 YFSETQ. V lost 0 bases to trimming and J lost 5 bases, with 10 bases between them. The CDR3 is 14 amino acids. In DNA form, the CDR3 reads TGCGCCAGCAGCTTGGGCGGGACGGGAGATACGCAGTATTTT. Its protein product is CASSLGGTGDTQYF. Full variable domain (outside the CDR3, taken from reference TRBV5-1 and TRBJ2-3): KAGVTQTPRYLIKTRGQQVTLSCSPISGHRSVSWYQQTPGQGLQFLFEYFSETQRNKGNFPGRFSGRQFSNSRSEMNVSTLELGDSALYLCASSLGGTGDTQYFGPGTRLTVL.

The chain links TRBV4-1 to TRBJ2-3, with TRBD1 matching 8 bases. From germline, CDR1 is MGHRA and CDR2 YSYEKL. V was pared by 0 bases and J by 1 base, with 0 bases of the junction left unmatched. The CDR3 is 15 amino acids. The CDR3: CASSQEDRGTDTQYF. The CDR3 region has the DNA TGCGCCAGCAGCCAAGAGGACAGGGGCACAGATACGCAGTATTTT.

The genes are TRBV19 and TRBJ2-7; the match to TRBD2 covers 11 bases. Losses at the gene ends were 5 bases for V and 4 bases for J; bases not matched to a gene: 10. This CDR3 is built from 16 residues. Germline values: CDR1 LNHDA, CDR2 SQIVND (reference sequence). The CDR3 is CASSPLAGGGVYEQYF. The CDR3 DNA reads TGTGCCAGTAGTCCCCTAGCGGGAGGTGGAGTATACGAGCAGTACTTC.

This clone was recorded at least ten times. The chain combines TRBV15 with TRBJ2-7, with 9 bases aligning to TRBD1. After removal of 5 bases from V and 3 bases from J, the junction contained 5 bases not matched to a gene. CDR1 LNHNV and CDR2 YYDKDF come from the germline V gene (reference sequence). The CDR3 spans 14 residues. The CDR3 region has the DNA TGTGCCACCAGCCGAGGGACAGGGAACTACGAGCAGTACTTC. It translates to CATSRGTGNYEQYF.

The rearrangement links TRBV10-1 to TRBJ2-1, with 11 bases matching TRBD2. V dropped 3 bases and J dropped 5; count of bases not matched to a gene: 3. Per germline, CDR1 WNHNN and CDR2 SYGVQD (reference sequence). This CDR3 is 15 amino acids long. The CDR3 DNA reads as TGCGCCAGCAGTGATACTAGCGGGAGTCACAATGAGCAGTTCTTC. Translated, it gives CASSDTSGSHNEQFF.

J is TRBJ2-7 and V is TRBV11-3, with 7 bases lining up with TRBD2. Germline CDR1 and CDR2: SGHNT and YENEEA. The CDR3 contains 15 residues. The J segment lost 5 bases and the V segment lost 6 bases, leaving 13 bases of the junction unmatched. The CDR3 DNA reads TGTGCCAGCAGTACCAGCGGGACCCCTAGGAACGAGCAGTACTTC. Residues: CASSTSGTPRNEQYF.

About this clone: It may be a read error: a sequence one base away is much more abundant. Distinct nucleotide sequences in the sample also encode this CDR3. The CDR3 is CAWSTRQNNQPQHF. In DNA form, the CDR3 reads TGTGCCTGGAGTACTAGACAGAACAATCAGCCCCAACATTTT. The rearrangement joins TRBV30 to TRBJ1-5; weak D call: TRBD1 (5 bases). Germline loops: CDR1 GTSNPN, CDR2 SVGIG (reference sequence). The CDR3 sequence is 14 residues long.

The genes are TRBV27 and TRBJ2-4, with D unclear. The CDR3 totals 16 residues. V was pared by 3 bases and J by 0 bases, with 12 bases between. Germline CDR1 and CDR2: MNHEY and SMNVEV (reference sequence). The CDR3 nucleotides are TGTGCCAGCAGTTTTACAGCCGCCATAGCCAAAAACATTCAGTACTTC. It codes for CASSFTAAIAKNIQYF.

The CDR3 DNA is TGTGCCAGCTCACCCGGGGGGCATCTAACCTACGAGCAGTACTTC. Amino acid sequence: CASSPGGHLTYEQYF. The chain combines TRBV18 with TRBJ2-7; a possible D gene is TRBD2 (7 bases). This CDR3 is 15 amino acids long. Germline CDR1 is KGHSH and CDR2 is LQKENI. The V gene lost 3 bases and the J gene lost 2 bases, with 14 bases spanning the gap.

The V call is TRBV6-1, the J call TRBJ2-1; 11 nucleotides align to TRBD2. Germline CDR1 reads MNHNS; CDR2 reads SASEGT. The V segment lost 6 bases and the J segment 5 bases; nucleotides outside the gene matches: 0. This CDR3 is built from 13 residues. CDR3 protein: CASRTSGNNEQFF. The CDR3 coding sequence is TGTGCCAGCAGGACTAGCGGGAACAATGAGCAGTTCTTC.

The rearrangement uses TRBV5-6 and TRBJ1-4, with 8 bases fitting TRBD1. This CDR3 comprises 15 residues. Germline CDR1 is SGHDT and CDR2 is YYEEEE. Trimming removed 0 bases from V and 7 bases from J; junction bases left unmatched: 5. CDR3 coding DNA: TGTGCCAGCAGCTTGGAGACAGGGGCCACTGAAAAACTGTTTTTT. It encodes CASSLETGATEKLFF.